What follows is one TCR beta chain and its context. Its antigen is as yet unknown. A much larger clone sits a single nucleotide away, making a read error possible. A constant-region primer primed TCR beta cDNA synthesis from roughly 510 ng of total RNA. Slightly modified ARM-PCR with three nested multiplex PCR rounds yielded TCR beta libraries. The first two PCR rounds, approximately 10 cycles each, used TRBV1-TRBV30 forward primers and a C-beta reverse primer. TCRdb fed the multiplex PCR reads into MiXCR, producing one record per CDR3 protein. The sample has around 71,000 distinct CDR3 sequences; 71% are singletons. This entry is derived from a study of tumor-infiltrating lymphocytes in primary liver carcinoma. Study-wide points: Among top clones, only about 7-24% appeared in all five tumor regions.

Trimming stripped 7 bases from V and 2 bases from J, with 12 bases between. This CDR3 comprises 15 residues. Germline V gene lookup returns CDR1 SGHVS and CDR2 FQNEAQ. The roughly 17-31 mg bulk tissue piece was not sorted before simultaneous RNA and DNA extraction. The chain employs TRBV7-8 and TRBJ2-6; the D is unclear. Sequences were obtained from liver tumor tissue from sampling region 4. Subset described: tumor region T4, right-lateral pole. The source is a woman aged 60 to 75 with primary liver carcinoma and hepatitis B virus infection. CDR3 nucleotides: TGTGCCAGCACCTCCGACGGGCCTGGGGCCAACGTCCTGACTTTC. Protein product: CASTSDGPGANVLTF.